What follows are 23 T cell receptor beta chains derived from one specimen sequenced in a study of shared clonotypes between healthy human individuals. Profiled with immunoSEQ multiplex PCR; TCRdb holds only in-frame clones, not every one. The profile covers approximately 500,000 clones, with around 79% appearing a single time and about an eighth taken by the ten largest. Sequencing was performed on PBMCs. The receptor source for this set is a woman aged 40 to 50 in good health. Some clones in this sample may be carry-over from other donors' samples.

The rearrangement uses TRBV28 and TRBJ1-3; D remains unclear. The V and J ends lost 7 bases and 1 base respectively, with 5 bases between them. The CDR3 is made up of 12 amino acids. Germline CDR1 reads MDHEN; CDR2 reads SYDVKM. DNA of the CDR3: TGTGCCAGCACCGGGTCTGGAAACACCATATATTTT. Translated: CASTGSGNTIYF.

CDR3 DNA: TGTGCCAGCAGCCATGCCGGACAGGGGGTTCAGCCCCAGCATTTT. Its protein is CASSHAGQGVQPQHF. J is TRBJ1-5 and V is TRBV4-2; 10 nucleotides match TRBD1. Trimming removed 3 bases from V and 6 bases from J; junction bases left unmatched: 5. Germline V lookup: CDR1 LGHNA, CDR2 YNFKEQ. This CDR3 contains 15 residues.

This clone was observed once. The V gene is TRBV4-3, the J gene TRBJ2-1, with 9 bases fitting TRBD1. The junction had 5 bases not matched to a gene; V was cut back by 0 bases and J by 8 bases. The CDR3 sequence is 15 residues long. The V gene's germline CDR1 is LGHNA and CDR2 YSLEER. CDR3 sequence (DNA): TGCGCCAGCAGCCAAGAGGGACAGGGTTACGATGAGCAGTTCTTC. Its protein is CASSQEGQGYDEQFF.

This clone appeared a single time. The chain recombines TRBV10-2 with TRBJ1-2; 7 nucleotides align to TRBD1. Germline values: CDR1 WSHSY, CDR2 SAAADI. The CDR3 is 13 amino acids. V gave up 3 bases and J gave up 7 bases; unmatched junction bases: 5. CDR3 bases: TGCGCCAGCAGTGAATGGGGGACAGTTGGCTACACCTTC. Its protein product is CASSEWGTVGYTF.

This clone was recorded once. The rearrangement uses TRBV18 and TRBJ2-2; D is uncertain. Between the trimmed V and J ends, which lost 3 bases and 5 bases, there was a span of 13 bases. This CDR3 contains 15 residues. The germline V gene has CDR1 KGHSH and CDR2 LQKENI. The DNA for the CDR3 is TGTGCCAGCTCACCGCAGCGAGGCGAGACCGGGGAGCTGTTTTTT. This translates into CASSPQRGETGELFF. The entire variable domain, with the rest obtained from reference TRBV18 and TRBJ2-2, is as follows: NAGVMQNPRHLVRRRGQEARLRCSPMKGHSHVYWYRQLPEEGLKFMVYLQKENIIDESGMPKERFSAEFPKEGPSILRIQQVVRGDSAAYFCASSPQRGETGELFFGEGSRLTVL.

The chain joins TRBV15 to TRBJ2-5; D may correspond to TRBD1 or TRBD2 (5 bases each). This CDR3 is 14 amino acids long. The V end was cut by 4 bases, the J end by 4 bases, with 13 bases between. Germline CDR1 and CDR2: LNHNV and YYDKDF (reference sequence). The chain's CDR3 is CATSKGSGIETQYF. The CDR3 region has the DNA TGTGCCACCAGCAAGGGGAGCGGAATAGAGACCCAGTACTTC.

This rearrangement joins TRBV7-7 to TRBJ2-2; 9 bases agree with TRBD1. Trimming removed 5 bases from V and 0 bases from J; junction bases left unmatched: 1. Per germline, CDR1 SSHAT and CDR2 FNYEAQ (reference sequence). The CDR3 runs 15 residues. CDR3 DNA sequence: TGTGCCAGCAGCAGGGACAGGGCGAACACCGGGGAGCTGTTTTTT. Residues: CASSRDRANTGELFF.

In the case of this clone: This sample includes further DNA sequences coding for the same CDR3. V usage is TRBV5-1 and J usage is TRBJ2-5; tentatively, D is TRBD2 (5 bases). Germline assignment: CDR1 SGHRS and CDR2 YFSETQ. The CDR3 has 13 amino acids. Trimming took 0 bases from V and 3 from J, leaving 6 bases between them. The CDR3 region is CASSLGGEETQYF. The CDR3 bases are TGCGCCAGCAGCTTGGGGGGAGAAGAGACCCAGTACTTC.

This rearrangement joins TRBV28 to TRBJ2-7; TRBD2 agrees at 10 bases. V dropped 7 bases and J dropped 6; count of bases not matched to a gene: 15. The germline gives CDR1 MDHEN, CDR2 SYDVKM. CDR3 length equals 16 residues. CDR3 sequence: CASNILGAGGPSEQYF. Here the CDR3 DNA reads TGTGCCAGCAATATTCTGGGAGCGGGAGGGCCTTCCGAGCAGTACTTC.

This chain joins TRBV6-1 and TRBJ1-5; D is undetermined. CDR1 and CDR2 from the germline V gene are MNHNS and SASEGT. The CDR3 runs to 14 residues. V lost 6 bases and J lost 1, with 10 bases in between. The CDR3, as DNA: TGTGCCAGCAGAACCCAGGCCAGCAATCAGCCCCAGCATTTT. Translation: CASRTQASNQPQHF.

The V and J genes are TRBV4-2 and TRBJ2-1, with 7 bases aligning to TRBD2. J lost 2 bases, V lost 2 bases, and 3 bases had no gene match. There are 15 residues in the CDR3. Germline V lookup: CDR1 LGHNA, CDR2 YNFKEQ. DNA of the CDR3: TGTGCCAGCAGCCAAAACGGGGGGACCTACAATGAGCAGTTCTTC. Translated, it gives CASSQNGGTYNEQFF.

V usage is TRBV19 and J usage is TRBJ2-7, with 9 bases lining up with TRBD1. This CDR3 spans 16 amino acids. Trimming took 5 bases from V and 4 from J; bases not matched to a gene: 12. CDR1 is LNHDA, CDR2 SQIVND, per germline (reference sequence). The CDR3 nucleotides are TGTGCCAGTAGTCCCTACGGGACAGGGAAAGTTTACGAGCAGTACTTC. It yields the protein CASSPYGTGKVYEQYF.

This clone was counted a single time. This sequence joins TRBV25-1 and TRBJ2-2; D may be TRBD2 (5 bases). CDR1 and CDR2 (germline): MGHDK, SYGVNS. The CDR3 extends over 17 amino acids. V was pared by 4 bases and J by 5 bases, with 20 bases between. CDR3 coding DNA: TGTGCCAGCAGTGCAATCGGGATACTAGTCAGGACCGGGGAGCTGTTTTTT. It translates to CASSAIGILVRTGELFF.

This clone appeared once. The chain employs TRBV7-8 and TRBJ2-2; D gene ambiguous. Between the trimmed V and J ends, which lost 5 bases and 2 bases, there was a span of 9 bases. Germline V gene lookup returns CDR1 SGHVS and CDR2 FQNEAQ. CDR3 size: 14 residues. The chain's CDR3 is CASSLLLNTGELFF. CDR3 coding DNA: TGTGCCAGCAGCCTCCTTCTAAACACCGGGGAGCTGTTTTTT.

This chain connects TRBV5-1 to TRBJ1-5, with 7 bases that match TRBD1. The CDR3 is made up of 14 amino acids. V shed 7 bases, J shed 4 bases, and the junction held 8 bases outside the gene matches. Germline assignment: CDR1 SGHRS and CDR2 YFSETQ. CDR3 loop: CASRLDRENQPQHF. The CDR3 coding sequence is TGCGCCAGCCGTCTTGACAGGGAGAATCAGCCCCAGCATTTT.

V is TRBV2 and J is TRBJ2-7; the match to TRBD2 covers 11 bases. V was pared by 3 bases and J by 2 bases, with 3 bases of the junction left unmatched. The CDR3 runs to 15 residues. Germline V lookup: CDR1 SNHLY, CDR2 FYNNEI. In DNA, the CDR3 is TGTGCCAGCAGTGAGTTAGCGGGAGGGACCTACGAGCAGTACTTC. Encoded protein: CASSELAGGTYEQYF.

The chain carries TRBV30 and TRBJ2-2; the D is unclear. V was cut by 1 base and J by 7 bases, with 10 bases left in between. This CDR3 comprises 13 residues. The germline CDR1 and CDR2 sequences are GTSNPN and SVGIG (reference sequence). CDR3 protein: CAWSGPLGGELFF. The CDR3 DNA sequence: TGTGCCTGGAGTGGACCCCTCGGCGGGGAGCTGTTTTTT.

To note about this clone: Other DNA sequences of this sample code for an identical CDR3. This chain connects TRBV5-1 to TRBJ2-1, with a tentative D call TRBD2 (6 bases). Germline loops: CDR1 SGHRS, CDR2 YFSETQ. V lost 0 bases, J lost 3 bases, and 10 bases lay in between. The CDR3 has 15 amino acids. CDR3 in DNA: TGCGCCAGCAGCTTGGTGGCGGGAAGCTACAATGAGCAGTTCTTC. Translated, it gives CASSLVAGSYNEQFF.

This sequence joins TRBV11-2 and TRBJ2-7; D not certain. This CDR3 spans 13 amino acids. The germline V gene encodes CDR1 SGHAT and CDR2 FQNNGV. The germline V and J ends were trimmed by 5 bases and 6 bases, with 14 bases remaining between them. CDR3 DNA sequence: TGTGCCAGCAGCGAAGACCCCAGAGTCGAGCAGTACTTC. Translated, it gives CASSEDPRVEQYF.

This clone was observed once. The chain links TRBV5-1 to TRBJ2-4, with 8 positions matching TRBD1. The germline CDR1 and CDR2 sequences are SGHRS and YFSETQ. The CDR3 sequence is 15 residues long. V lost 4 bases and J lost 5; bases outside the gene matches: 8. The CDR3 nucleotides are TGCGCCAGCAGCCCAACCGACAGGGGCCAAAACATTCAGTACTTC. Translating gives CASSPTDRGQNIQYF.

The V and J genes are TRBV27 and TRBJ2-2; D not resolved. Germline V gives CDR1 MNHEY, CDR2 SMNVEV (reference sequence). The CDR3 runs 13 residues. V was trimmed by 5 bases and J by 7 bases, leaving 11 bases between them. The CDR3 loop reads CASSHGSGGELFF. CDR3 coding DNA: TGTGCCAGCAGTCACGGTTCTGGCGGGGAGCTGTTTTTT.

This clone was observed a few times. CDR3 protein: CASSLANTEAFF. The CDR3 region has the DNA TGTGCCAGCAGTTTAGCGAACACTGAAGCTTTCTTT. The chain links TRBV28 to TRBJ1-1, with unresolved D. The V end lost 2 bases, the J end lost 1 base, and 2 bases lay between the germline ends. The CDR3 sequence is 12 residues long. Germline V lookup: CDR1 MDHEN, CDR2 SYDVKM.

Regarding this clone: Other DNA sequences in the sample encode the same CDR3. The V gene is TRBV12-5, the J gene TRBJ2-1; 8 bases map to TRBD2. The length of the CDR3 is 15 residues. The V segment lost 1 base and the J segment 4 bases; nucleotides outside the gene matches: 3. CDR1 is LGHNT, CDR2 FRNRAP, per germline. The CDR3 nucleotides are TGTGCTAGTGGTTTGGGTACTAGCGGATACAATGAGCAGTTCTTC. Protein: CASGLGTSGYNEQFF.